This TCR beta chain was recorded in a study of shared T cell receptors in the human thymus. The table lists this clone with a count of one. This CDR3 contains 16 residues. Germline CDR1 MNHEY, CDR2 SMNVEV (reference sequence). V dropped 0 bases and J dropped 2; count of bases not matched to a gene: 2. Using immunoSEQ multiplex PCR, the repertoire was profiled, and TCRdb retains in-frame clones only, with some absent. The data show about 660,000 clones, around 87% seen once. This same sample was also part of a study on human thymus T cells. That source adds: Those donating were healthy Finnish infants in corrective surgery for congenital heart defects. Thymus pieces cut out during corrective heart surgery were the tissue that was used. Highly overlapping thymic repertoires among unrelated individuals were reported in related research.

The receptor's source is a boy younger than two with a congenital heart defect. V gene TRBV27 combines with J gene TRBJ2-7; TRBD2 agrees at 12 bases. Sequencing was performed on thymocytes. The CDR3 is CASSLSTSGRTYEQYF. For the CDR3, the DNA is TGTGCCAGCAGTTTATCCACTAGCGGGAGGACCTACGAGCAGTACTTC.